One sample yielded the 11 T cell receptor beta chains listed below, sequenced in a study of blood T cell dynamics during melanoma immunotherapy. Repertoires were generated with immunoSEQ multiplex PCR, while TCRdb's copy carries only in-frame clones and drops some. The sample yields 9,000 to 13,000 clones, around nine tenths seen once. Time point specified: pre-treatment baseline. The sequenced sample was blood, obtained from a patient treated with checkpoint blockade. All receptors derive from a human donor with melanoma.

The chain uses TRBV15 and TRBJ2-3, with D possibly being TRBD1 or TRBD2 (5 bases each). The germline V gene encodes CDR1 LNHNV and CDR2 YYDKDF (reference sequence). The CDR3 contains 14 residues. The ends were cut back, 3 bases at V and 0 bases at J, with 7 bases in the middle. In DNA form, the CDR3 reads TGTGCCACCAGCAGGGGGGACAGCACAGATACGCAGTATTTT. Its translation: CATSRGDSTDTQYF.

J is TRBJ2-7 and V is TRBV28, with TRBD1 matching over 8 bases. V dropped 9 bases and J dropped 6; count of bases not matched to a gene: 16. The V gene's germline CDR1 is MDHEN and CDR2 SYDVKM. This CDR3 spans 15 amino acids. CDR3 region: CASQPSWQGASEQYF. CDR3 nucleotides: TGTGCCAGTCAGCCCTCGTGGCAGGGGGCCTCCGAGCAGTACTTC.

V and J are TRBV7-9 and TRBJ2-1; D remains unclear. Germline CDR1 reads SEHNR; CDR2 reads FQNEAQ (reference sequence). The CDR3 is made up of 13 amino acids. Trimming pared 0 bases from V and 7 bases from J, leaving 7 bases between. The CDR3 nucleotides read TGTGCCAGCAGCTTAGCTAGGGTGAATGAGCAGTTCTTC. Its protein is CASSLARVNEQFF.

This clone was picked up a small number of times. This rearrangement joins TRBV5-6 to TRBJ1-1; 7 positions agree with TRBD1. The V segment lost 2 bases and the J segment 13 bases; nucleotides outside the gene matches: 11. CDR3 size: 13 residues. Looked up from germline, CDR1 is SGHDT and CDR2 is YYEEEE. The CDR3 reads CASSFGQVVGGFF. The CDR3 nucleotides are TGTGCCAGCAGCTTCGGACAGGTAGTGGGGGGTTTCTTT.

The V call is TRBV4-1, the J call TRBJ2-5; 8 bases agree with TRBD2. The ends lost 4 bases at V and 9 bases at J; junction bases unmatched: 16. CDR1 is MGHRA and CDR2 is YSYEKL in the germline V gene. The CDR3 spans 16 residues. CDR3 in amino acids: CASSPGGAKQEAAQYF. In DNA form, the CDR3 reads TGCGCCAGCAGCCCGGGAGGGGCAAAGCAGGAGGCGGCCCAGTACTTC.

The genes are TRBV28 and TRBJ2-7; D remains unclear. Germline V gene lookup returns CDR1 MDHEN and CDR2 SYDVKM. The V end lost 5 bases, the J end lost 0 bases, and 8 bases lay between the germline ends. The CDR3 has 13 residues. CDR3 region: CASSLSSSYEQYF. DNA for the CDR3: TGTGCCAGCAGTCTCTCGAGCTCCTACGAGCAGTACTTC. Full variable domain (rest looked up from reference TRBV28 and TRBJ2-7): DVKVTQSSRYLVKRTGEKVFLECVQDMDHENMFWYRQDPGLGLRLIYFSYDVKMKEKGDIPEGYSVSREKKERFSLILESASTNQTSMYLCASSLSSSYEQYFGPGTRLTVT.

V is TRBV6-7 and J is TRBJ2-7; D ambiguous. TRBV6-7 is assigned to the ORF class and has an uncertain function. The CDR3 is 13 residues long. The V gene lost 5 bases and the J gene lost 4 bases, with 12 bases spanning the gap. The CDR3 coding sequence is TGTGCCAGCAGTCCCCCGTCCCTGTACGAGCAGTACTTC. Translation: CASSPPSLYEQYF.

The V and J genes are TRBV28 and TRBJ1-1, with 8 bases matching TRBD1. Germline V CDR1 and CDR2: MDHEN, SYDVKM. J gave up 5 bases and V 6 bases, and 11 bases lay outside the gene matches. CDR3 length: 15 residues. CDR3 residues: CASSLSGGAKTEAFF. The CDR3 DNA reads as TGTGCCAGCAGCCTTTCAGGGGGCGCAAAGACTGAAGCTTTCTTT.

This chain uses TRBV30 with TRBJ2-3; 11 nucleotides align to TRBD2. The germline V gene has CDR1 GTSNPN and CDR2 SVGIG (reference sequence). V dropped 2 bases and J dropped 11; count of bases not matched to a gene: 12. The CDR3 spans 15 residues. The CDR3 sequence is CAWSSGTSGQARQYF. CDR3 bases: TGTGCCTGGAGTAGCGGGACTAGCGGACAGGCGCGGCAGTATTTT.

The chain carries TRBV5-8 and TRBJ2-7; 9 bases fit TRBD2. CDR1 is SGHTS, CDR2 YDEGEE, per germline. The CDR3 is made up of 15 amino acids. Trimming at V came to 0 bases and at J to 6 bases, leaving 7 bases not matched to a gene. The CDR3 region is CASSLGGRAPLEQYF. CDR3 bases: TGTGCCAGCAGCTTGGGCGGGAGGGCCCCTCTCGAGCAGTACTTC.

V and J are TRBV10-3 and TRBJ1-3, with D unresolved. Trimming took 0 bases from V and 2 from J, leaving 8 bases between them. In germline, CDR1 is ENHRY, CDR2 SYGVKD. The CDR3 is 15 residues long. The CDR3 DNA is TGTGCCATCAGTGAGTCAGGGAACCCTGGAAACACCATATATTTT. Its protein product is CAISESGNPGNTIYF.